The clone carrying this T cell receptor beta chain was counted only a few times. The data were taken from a study of T-cell memory formation after mild COVID-19. TCRdb redid the calling of the 5' RACE reads with MiXCR, one entry per CDR3 protein. The table records approximately 250,000 distinct CDR3 sequences, 16% of them present only once. The CDR3 has 13 amino acids. Per the germline V gene, CDR1 is SNHLY and CDR2 is FYNNEI. Trimming took off 7 bases at V and 4 bases at J, with 13 bases between the two ends. The chain combines TRBV2 with TRBJ1-1; a possible D gene is TRBD1 (6 bases). The sample taken for sequencing was PBMCs or a T cell subset sorted from them (not recorded which). The clonotype originates from a man aged 18 to 35 who had mild COVID-19 (a few samples of this study predate the infection). Cell type and time point are not known. The CDR3 sequence: CASNSDRGTEAFF. The CDR3 DNA follows: TGTGCCAGCAATTCGGACAGAGGCACTGAAGCTTTCTTT.